The 14 T cell receptor beta chains reported below all come from one sample, sequenced in a study of blood T cell repertoires in COVID-19. Only in-frame clones appear in the TCRdb table, and some are missing; sequencing was by immunoSEQ multiplex PCR. This sample carries roughly 250,000 clones, 60% to 75% of them seen once, and the ten largest clones take 3% to 3.5%. Sequencing was performed on peripheral blood. These receptors were collected from a woman older than 75 with acute or convalescent COVID-19.

The chain carries TRBV6-5 and TRBJ2-3; tentative D call: TRBD2 (5 bases). Trimming cost V 6 bases and J 4 bases, with 14 bases left between them. The CDR3 length is 14 residues. Looked up from germline, CDR1 is MNHEY and CDR2 is SVGAGI. CDR3 amino acids: CASRRSGLPDTQYF. CDR3 coding DNA: TGTGCCAGCAGAAGGTCGGGGTTGCCAGATACGCAGTATTTT.

This clone turned up a few times. The chain recombines TRBV4-2 with TRBJ1-5, with 7 bases aligning to TRBD1. The CDR3 contains 21 residues. Germline V CDR1 and CDR2: LGHNA, YNFKEQ. V trimming: 4 bases; J trimming: 1 base; junction bases outside the gene matches: 22. The CDR3 DNA reads as TGTGCCAGCAGCCCGGGACAGTCTTTAGGCCTGGGCTATAGGAGCAATCAGCCCCAGCATTTT. Encoded protein: CASSPGQSLGLGYRSNQPQHF.

The table lists this clone with a few counts. The chain couples TRBV11-3 to TRBJ2-2, with D perhaps matching TRBD1 (6 bases). Germline values: CDR1 SGHNT, CDR2 YENEEA. Trimming removed 4 bases at V and 8 bases at J, with 17 bases between. The CDR3 extends over 15 amino acids. CDR3: CASSSTGVGPGELFF. The CDR3 DNA reads TGTGCCAGCAGCTCGACAGGAGTTGGTCCAGGGGAGCTGTTTTTT.

The rearrangement joins TRBV7-2 to TRBJ2-1, with TRBD2 identical over 9 bases. Germline V gene sequence: CDR1 SGHTA, CDR2 FQGNSA. CDR3 length equals 15 residues. V trimming: 2 bases; J trimming: 9 bases; junction bases outside the gene matches: 8. This CDR3 is CASSLLSGGLGEQFF. As DNA, the CDR3 is TGTGCCAGCAGCTTACTTAGCGGGGGACTTGGTGAGCAGTTCTTC.

The chain is built from TRBV29-1 and TRBJ2-3; maybe TRBD1 (5 bases). Germline CDR1 and CDR2: SQVTM and ANQGSEA. V was shortened by 5 bases and J by 5 bases, with 14 bases between the two germline ends. The CDR3 consists of 13 residues. Here the CDR3 DNA reads TGCAGCGTTTCCTCAGGGATGGGAGATACGCAGTATTTT. It codes for CSVSSGMGDTQYF.

The chain couples TRBV29-1 to TRBJ1-4; 8 positions match TRBD1. The CDR3 covers 13 residues. V lost 5 bases to trimming and J lost 7 bases; unmatched junction nucleotides: 6. Germline values: CDR1 SQVTM, CDR2 ANQGSEA. The CDR3 DNA reads as TGCAGCGTTCTAGGACAGGGACGTGAAAAACTGTTTTTT. Amino acid sequence: CSVLGQGREKLFF. The complete variable domain, with remaining parts taken from reference TRBV29-1 and TRBJ1-4, reads SAVISQKPSRDICQRGTSLTIQCQVDSQVTMMFWYRQQPGQSLTLIATANQGSEATYESGFVIDKFPISRPNLTFSTLTVSNMSPEDSSIYLCSVLGQGREKLFFGSGTQLSVL.

The rearrangement uses TRBV21-1 and TRBJ2-1; TRBD2 is taken as the D call from the table, unchecked against the DNA. TRBV21-1 is classified as a pseudogene. The CDR3 loop spans 17 amino acids. CDR3 amino acids: CASSKQLAGPQYNEQFF. The DNA for the CDR3 is TGTGCCAGCAGCAAACAACTAGCGGGCCCCCAATACAATGAGCAGTTCTTC.

A word on this clone: The sample contains more than one DNA sequence encoding this CDR3. This sequence joins TRBV19 and TRBJ1-3, with 8 positions matching TRBD1. V shed 3 bases and J 4 bases; nucleotides not matched to a gene: 2. In germline, CDR1 is LNHDA, CDR2 SQIVND (reference sequence). This CDR3 spans 14 amino acids. Here the CDR3 reads CASSIGQGGNTIYF. Here the CDR3 DNA reads TGTGCCAGTAGTATCGGACAGGGAGGAAACACCATATATTTT.

The V gene is TRBV5-5, the J gene TRBJ1-2; no clear D gene. This CDR3 has 14 amino acids. V lost 4 bases to trimming and J lost 2 bases, with 12 bases between them. Germline V gives CDR1 SGHKS, CDR2 YYEKEE (reference sequence). The CDR3 loop is CASSPSYPNYGYTF. In nucleotides, the CDR3 is TGTGCCAGCAGCCCTAGCTATCCAAACTATGGCTACACCTTC.

This clone has only a few counts. V usage is TRBV5-1 and J usage is TRBJ1-6; 8 nucleotides line up with TRBD1. Germline V CDR1 and CDR2: SGHRS, YFSETQ. Unmatched junction bases numbered 12, after V lost 0 bases and J lost 16 bases. The CDR3 has 15 residues. CDR3 DNA: TGCGCCAGCAGCTTGGATGGCCAGGGGGCCAACCTTCTCCACTTT. Translation gives CASSLDGQGANLLHF.

This clone was picked up a small number of times. V and J are TRBV24-1 and TRBJ1-1; no firm D call. V was cut by 3 bases and J by 0 bases, with 13 bases left in between. CDR1 and CDR2 (germline): KGHDR, SFDVKD. This CDR3 comprises 16 residues. The DNA of the CDR3 is TGTGCCACCAGTGATAAGATAAACCTATTGAACACTGAAGCTTTCTTT. This gives the protein CATSDKINLLNTEAFF.

The table lists this clone with a few counts. The rearrangement joins TRBV7-9 to TRBJ1-6; D gene ambiguous. From germline, CDR1 is SEHNR and CDR2 FQNEAQ (reference sequence). Trimming cost V 2 bases and J 8 bases, with 7 bases left between them. CDR3 length: 13 amino acids. The chain's CDR3 is CASSLLEDSPLHF. Written as DNA, the CDR3 is TGTGCCAGCAGCTTACTTGAGGATTCACCCCTCCACTTT.

The genes are TRBV7-2 and TRBJ2-5, with 7 bases that match TRBD1. Germline CDR1 reads SGHTA; CDR2 reads FQGNSA. V trimming: 8 bases; J trimming: 2 bases; junction bases outside the gene matches: 20. The length of the CDR3 is 18 residues. CDR3 protein: CASGYGRGHRAIQETQYF. CDR3 nucleotides: TGTGCCAGCGGCTACGGAAGGGGGCACCGGGCCATTCAAGAGACCCAGTACTTC.

The V gene is TRBV21-1, the J gene TRBJ2-3; the table gives TRBD1 as D, unverified against the DNA. TRBV21-1 constitutes a pseudogene. The CDR3 totals 18 residues. CDR3: CASSKNGQGAAIADTQYF. The CDR3 DNA is TGTGCCAGCAGCAAAAATGGGCAGGGGGCAGCTATTGCAGATACGCAGTATTTT.